Listed below are T cell receptor beta chains from one sample, sequenced in a study of blood T cell repertoires in COVID-19. This table comes from immunoSEQ multiplex PCR, and its TCRdb copy is limited to in-frame clones, with some not included. The sample holds 240,000 or so clones, around nine tenths seen once. What was sequenced was peripheral blood. These receptors all stem from a woman aged 70-85 years with active or convalescent COVID-19. CDR3s include the opening cysteine and the closing phenylalanine or tryptophan. Fields, in order: J gene, D gene, clone size, V gene, CDR3 DNA, CDR3 protein. D genes are given only for firm matches. Only part of the rows carry a size: once, few, many, or a class if the clone is expanded.

>TRBJ1-5|TRBD1|.|TRBV24-1
TGTGCCACCAGTGATGACCGGGACAGGGGCGACGGCAGACAACAGCCCCAGCATTTT
CATSDDRDRGDGRQQPQHF
>TRBJ1-1|.|.|TRBV18
TGTGCCAGCTCACCACAGGAGTTGAAGAACACTGAAGCTTTCTTT
CASSPQELKNTEAFF
>TRBJ1-2|.|.|TRBV5-4
TGTGCCAGCAGCTTGTCGAGAGCAGGGGCTTATGGCTACACCTTC
CASSLSRAGAYGYTF
>TRBJ1-2|TRBD1|few|TRBV5-1
TGCGCCAGCAGGGCGGGGACAGATCCCTATAACTATGGCTACACCTTC
CASRAGTDPYNYGYTF
>TRBJ1-2|.|.|TRBV7-2
TGTGCCAGCAGCTTAGACAGGACACAGGTCTATGGCTACACCTTC
CASSLDRTQVYGYTF
>TRBJ1-2|TRBD1|.|TRBV27
TGTGCCAGCTGGGGACCGGGACAGCCTTTCTATGGCTACACCTTC
CASWGPGQPFYGYTF
>TRBJ1-3|.|.|TRBV7-2
TGTGCCAGCAGCACCGGGACACCAGGAAACACCATATATTTT
CASSTGTPGNTIYF
>TRBJ1-5|TRBD1|.|TRBV27
TGTGCCAGCAGTCCAAGGGACAGAAACACTTATCAGCCCCAGCATTTT
CASSPRDRNTYQPQHF
>TRBJ1-2|.|.|TRBV19
TGTGCCTCCAGGGGCACCAATCCTTTCTATGGCTACACCTTC
CASRGTNPFYGYTF
>TRBJ1-2|TRBD1|.|TRBV19
TGTGCCAGTAGTACCGGACTGGGACAGGGGGCGCCACTTTATGGCTACACCTTC
CASSTGLGQGAPLYGYTF
>TRBJ1-3|.|.|TRBV20-1
TGCAGTGCTGGCGGTGGAAACACCATATATTTT
CSAGGGNTIYF
>TRBJ2-7|TRBD2|.|TRBV11-1
TGTGCCAGCAGCCTAGCGGGGGGGCCTTCCTACGAGCAGTACTTC
CASSLAGGPSYEQYF
>TRBJ1-2|.|once|TRBV6-2/TRBV6-3
TGTGCCAGCAGTCTCGAACCTACAGGGAGTCGCGGCTATGGCTACACCTTC
CASSLEPTGSRGYGYTF
>TRBJ2-5|.|.|TRBV7-2
TGTGCCAGCAGCCGAGGGGGAGAGACCCAGTACTTC
CASSRGGETQYF
>TRBJ1-1|.|.|TRBV2
TGTGCCAGCAGTGTACAGGGGAACACTGAAGCTTTCTTT
CASSVQGNTEAFF
>TRBJ1-3|.|.|TRBV3-1/TRBV3-2
TGTGCCAGCAGTCCTACTTCAGGGTTTTTTGGAAACACCATATATTTT
CASSPTSGFFGNTIYF